The table lists the clone carrying this TCR beta chain with a few counts. The CDR3 runs 13 residues. V was trimmed by 2 bases and J by 10 bases, leaving 14 bases between them. Per the germline V gene, CDR1 is MNHEY and CDR2 is SVGAGI. The data belong to a study of cytomegalovirus exposure and HLA in healthy donors. The PCR contained 60 Vbeta and 13 Jbeta primers. TCRdb's table, derived via immunoSEQ multiplex PCR, lists solely in-frame clones and lacks some. The table lists 130,000 or so clones, around two thirds of them singletons, with about 8.3% in the top ten. Source material: PBMCs. The sequence was collected from a woman in her forties in good health and CMV-seropositive. The chain carries TRBV6-5 and TRBJ2-5; D possibly corresponds to TRBD2 (5 bases). The CDR3 sequence: CASSYPAADFQYF. The CDR3 DNA follows: TGTGCCAGCAGTTACCCGGCCGCGGACTTCCAGTACTTC.